The T cell receptor (beta chain) described here comes from a study of human T cells and chemical hapten exposure. As for time point: patch test 1, 2 weeks after DPC sensitization. Documented treatment: therapeutic diphenylcyclopropenone sensitization with weekly scalp DPC. MiXCR, run by TCRdb on the RACE reads, gives a single entry per CDR3 protein. The sample records some 340,000 distinct CDR3 sequences, around 7% being singletons. The sequence derives from a woman aged 18-30 years with alopecia areata. Some clones in this sample may be carry-over from other donors' samples. The source material was whole blood, sampled in connection with sensitization to the hapten diphenylcyclopropenone (DPC).

The CDR3, as DNA: TGTGCCAGCAACCGGGGGGCTGGGCAGCCCCAGCATTTT. The encoded protein is CASNRGAGQPQHF. The V gene is TRBV2, the J gene TRBJ1-5; TRBD1 is a possible D gene (6 bases). CDR3 length: 13 residues. The germline CDR1 and CDR2 sequences are SNHLY and FYNNEI. V lost 7 bases, J lost 7 bases, and 14 bases lay in between. Looking up the rest from reference TRBV2 and TRBJ1-5 gives the full variable domain: EPEVTQTPSHQVTQMGQEVILRCVPISNHLYFYWYRQILGQKVEFLVSFYNNEISEKSEIFDDQFSVERPDGSNFTLKIRSTKLEDSAMYFCASNRGAGQPQHFGDGTRLSIL.